This T cell receptor beta chain appears in the sequencing data of a study of TIL therapy for anti-PD-1-resistant metastatic lung cancer. Study details: Half of patients were current or former smokers. Tumors carried a median about 1.5 non-synonymous mutations per megabase.

Time point meaning: pre-treatment sample, taken before nivolumab and TIL therapy. Germline V CDR1 and CDR2: SGHRS, YFSETQ. The CDR3 is 13 amino acids. The libraries were made with immunoSEQ v3. Assay used: immunoSEQ multiplex PCR; TCRdb lists only in-frame clones, some missing. The sample consists of 25,000 to 40,000 clones, about 70% of them appearing once. The sample in question was blood, obtained at baseline. The receptor's source is a woman aged 30 to 85 with non-small cell lung cancer. The V and J genes are TRBV5-1 and TRBJ2-5; 8 positions agree with TRBD1. The last part of the DNA fits TRBJ2-7 better; the J call may be wrong. CDR3 coding DNA: TGCGCCAGCAACCAACAGGGGGAGTACGAGCAGTACTTC. Translation: CASNQQGEYEQYF.